A single T cell receptor beta chain is shown here with its context. Its antigen is undetermined. The sample originates from a study of blood T cells in healthy people across ages. Sample-barcoded 5' priming and a J-beta primer mix drove a second PCR of about 7 to 11 cycles. Any given sample supplied a minimum of 2.5 million CDR3-containing paired-end reads. TCRdb re-analysed the 5' RACE reads in MiXCR, keeping a single row per CDR3 protein. The profile shows 1.5 million to 2 million distinct CDR3 sequences, about 31% of them singletons. Study conclusions and caveats: With naive T cell percentage, TCR beta diversity showed a strong correlation. Among long-lived donors, naive CD4+ cells were more numerous and diversity higher than in aged donors.

The CDR3 consists of 14 residues. CDR1 SGHRS and CDR2 YFSETQ come from the germline V gene. The junction had 7 bases not matched to a gene; V was cut back by 7 bases and J by 7 bases. The chain couples TRBV5-1 to TRBJ1-6; 8 bases fit TRBD1. This receptor was identified in a young woman in good health. Sequenced: blood. CDR3 nucleotide sequence: TGCGCCAGCTATACCGGACAGGGAAATTCACCCCTCCACTTT. It yields the protein CASYTGQGNSPLHF.